The 12 T cell receptor beta chains below all came from one sample that was sequenced in a study of cytomegalovirus exposure and HLA in healthy donors. PCR was performed using 60 Vbeta and 13 Jbeta primers. The table came from immunoSEQ multiplex PCR; TCRdb's copy has only in-frame clones and leaves some out. The sample holds about 130,000 clones; roughly 85% are singletons and the top ten take about 6.8%. Sequences were obtained from PBMCs. The receptors come from a man between 35 and 55 years old in good health and CMV-seropositive.

The V gene is TRBV15, the J gene TRBJ1-2; TRBD1 is a possible D gene (6 bases). Germline V CDR1 and CDR2: LNHNV, YYDKDF (reference sequence). CDR3 length equals 16 residues. V shed 0 bases and J shed 0 bases, with 11 bases lying between them. The CDR3 DNA sequence: TGTGCCACCAGCAGAGATCTCACAGGGCCTAACTATGGCTACACCTTC. Translating it yields CATSRDLTGPNYGYTF.

This chain uses TRBV28 with TRBJ2-1, with a possible D match to TRBD2 (6 bases). CDR1 MDHEN and CDR2 SYDVKM come from the germline V gene. This CDR3 is built from 14 residues. The V end was cut by 3 bases, the J end by 8 bases, with 14 bases between. The CDR3 bases are TGTGCCAGCAGTTTTATGGTCCCGGGGGATGAGCAGTTCTTC. Protein: CASSFMVPGDEQFF.

The chain couples TRBV5-1 to TRBJ2-1; 13 bases are a match to TRBD2. The CDR3 covers 15 residues. V was clipped by 4 bases and J by 7 bases; unmatched bases: 5. Germline CDR1 reads SGHRS; CDR2 reads YFSETQ. CDR3 sequence: CASSPGTSGANEQFF. CDR3 coding DNA: TGCGCCAGCAGCCCTGGGACTAGCGGGGCAAATGAGCAGTTCTTC.

A single count supports this clone. The V gene is TRBV29-1, the J gene TRBJ1-5; a weak D match, TRBD1 (6 bases). Between the trimmed V and J ends, which lost 4 bases and 5 bases, there was a span of 12 bases. The CDR3 consists of 13 residues. Germline V gene sequence: CDR1 SQVTM, CDR2 ANQGSEA. DNA for the CDR3: TGCAGCGTTGCCGAGGACAGTTATCAGCCCCAGCATTTT. Encoded protein: CSVAEDSYQPQHF.

This clone was seen a single time. This sequence joins TRBV6-1 and TRBJ1-2; unclear D gene. Looked up from germline, CDR1 is MNHNS and CDR2 is SASEGT. The V end was cut by 5 bases, the J end by 5 bases, with 12 bases between. The CDR3 is made up of 13 amino acids. CDR3 in amino acids: CASSKGGEYGYTF. The CDR3 DNA reads as TGTGCCAGCAGTAAAGGCGGCGAATATGGCTACACCTTC.

The chain combines TRBV28 with TRBJ2-5; the D is unclear. The V gene lost 3 bases and the J gene lost 1 base, with 9 bases spanning the gap. Germline V gene sequence: CDR1 MDHEN, CDR2 SYDVKM. This CDR3 has 14 residues. Written as DNA, the CDR3 is TGTGCCAGCAGTTTCCTAAGTCCCCAAGAGACCCAGTACTTC. It specifies CASSFLSPQETQYF.

This clone has only a few counts. V gene TRBV19 combines with J gene TRBJ2-3, with TRBD2 as a possible D gene (6 bases). The CDR3 has 15 amino acids. Germline V gene lookup returns CDR1 LNHDA and CDR2 SQIVND (reference sequence). The V end was cut by 3 bases, the J end by 4 bases, with 14 bases between. The CDR3 sequence is CASSMRRVRADTQYF. CDR3 nucleotides: TGTGCCAGTAGTATGCGGAGGGTGCGTGCAGATACGCAGTATTTT.

This clone was recorded a few times. This chain connects TRBV11-1 to TRBJ2-1; 8 positions match TRBD2. The CDR3 totals 16 residues. The germline gives CDR1 SGHAT, CDR2 FQDESV (reference sequence). Trimming removed 5 bases from V and 8 bases from J; junction bases left unmatched: 14. The CDR3 reads CASSPRIAGRSDEQFF. The CDR3 DNA follows: TGTGCCAGCAGCCCCCGTATAGCGGGGAGGTCGGATGAGCAGTTCTTC.

This chain links TRBV7-8 with TRBJ1-1; D unresolved. CDR3 length: 15 amino acids. V was shortened by 2 bases and J by 5 bases, with 15 bases between the two germline ends. Germline CDR1 is SGHVS and CDR2 is FQNEAQ. CDR3 sequence (DNA): TGTGCCAGCAGCTTATTATACGGTGGAGAGACTGAAGCTTTCTTT. Translated: CASSLLYGGETEAFF.

V and J are TRBV5-1 and TRBJ1-2, with D unresolved. The germline V gene has CDR1 SGHRS and CDR2 YFSETQ. V was clipped by 0 bases and J by 3 bases, with 9 bases between them. This CDR3 region has 14 residues. Here the CDR3 DNA reads TGCGCCAGCAGCTTGGAGCTCGCCGACTATGGCTACACCTTC. This encodes CASSLELADYGYTF.

The chain links TRBV10-1 to TRBJ2-5; 9 nucleotides agree with TRBD1. CDR1 is WNHNN and CDR2 is SYGVQD in the germline V gene (reference sequence). V trimming: 6 bases; J trimming: 2 bases; junction bases outside the gene matches: 7. The CDR3 consists of 15 residues. The CDR3 spells CASSTGGADQETQYF. The CDR3 bases are TGCGCCAGCAGCACAGGGGGCGCCGATCAAGAGACCCAGTACTTC.

The chain's CDR3 is CASSYRSGKVETQYF. The CDR3 DNA follows: TGTGCCAGCAGTTATCGGTCAGGGAAAGTGGAGACCCAGTACTTC. This rearrangement joins TRBV6-5 to TRBJ2-5; TRBD1 is a possible D gene (5 bases). The CDR3 has 15 amino acids. Germline values: CDR1 MNHEY, CDR2 SVGAGI. With 3 bases removed from V and 5 bases from J, the gap between germline ends came to 16 bases.